This is a list of T cell receptor beta chains from one sample in a study of HIV-infected children after antiretroviral therapy interruption. MiXCR was run by TCRdb on the 3' RACE reads, yielding one entry per CDR3 protein. This repertoire shows more than 35,000 distinct CDR3 sequences, around 7% found once; its top ten account for about 0.97%. The sequenced sample was CD45RA+ CD4+ T cells from PBMCs, pooled from several time points, obtained from a donor given antiretroviral therapy, either interrupted or continuous. Receptor source: a pool of human donors with HIV. Each CDR3 is given with its conserved first and last residue. D genes are given only for firm matches. The size field is filled for only some rows; it gives once, few, many or a size class.

cdr3_aa,cdr3_nt,v_call,cdr3_length,j_call,d_call,clone_size
CASSLVPKNTEAFF,TGTGCCAGCAGCCTCGTCCCTAAGAACACTGAAGCTTTCTTT,TRBV3-1,14,TRBJ1-1,NA,many
CSAPGTGGYEQYF,TGCAGTGCCCCCGGGACAGGGGGGTACGAGCAGTACTTC,TRBV20-1,13,TRBJ2-7,TRBD1,many
CASSPSGSADTQYF,TGTGCCAGCAGCCCTAGCGGGAGTGCCGATACGCAGTATTTT,TRBV7-9,14,TRBJ2-3,TRBD2,few
CASSWTGADTEAFF,TGTGCCAGCAGTTGGACAGGGGCGGACACTGAAGCTTTCTTT,TRBV28,14,TRBJ1-1,TRBD1,NA
CASSDGLAAVQETQYF,TGTGCCAGCAGTGACGGGCTAGCCGCTGTCCAAGAGACCCAGTACTTC,TRBV6-1,16,TRBJ2-5,NA,many
CSAKLVPTDEQFF,TGCAGTGCTAAATTGGTCCCGACCGATGAGCAGTTCTTC,TRBV20-1,13,TRBJ2-1,NA,many
CASGSSGRLYNEQFF,TGTGCCAGCGGGTCTAGCGGGAGACTCTACAATGAGCAGTTCTTC,TRBV6-2/TRBV6-3,15,TRBJ2-1,TRBD2,few
CASNQETQYF,TGTGCCAGCAACCAAGAGACCCAGTACTTC,TRBV27,10,TRBJ2-5,NA,many
CASSQVGTPPRGEQFF,TGTGCCAGCAGCCAAGTTGGGACTCCCCCCCGTGGTGAGCAGTTCTTC,TRBV3-1,16,TRBJ2-1,NA,NA
CASNRDSLEPQHF,TGTGCCAGTAACCGGGACAGCCTTGAGCCCCAGCATTTT,TRBV19,13,TRBJ1-5,TRBD1,many
CASSHGRGGGEETQYF,TGCGCCAGCAGTCATGGGCGGGGGGGAGGAGAAGAGACCCAGTACTTC,TRBV23-1,16,TRBJ2-5,TRBD2,many
CASGGTGFSNQPQHF,TGTGCCAGCGGGGGGACAGGGTTTAGCAATCAGCCCCAGCATTTT,TRBV28,15,TRBJ1-5,TRBD1,NA
CASSSRDRTTGFQETQYF,TGTGCCAGCAGTTCCCGGGACAGGACTACGGGCTTTCAAGAGACCCAGTACTTC,TRBV6-2/TRBV6-3,18,TRBJ2-5,TRBD1,many
CASSMRDSSAETLYF,TGTGCCAGCAGTATGAGGGACAGTAGTGCAGAAACGCTGTATTTT,TRBV19,15,TRBJ2-3,TRBD1,many
CASSQQGIIGQPQHF,TGCGCCAGCAGCCAACAGGGGATTATTGGTCAGCCCCAGCATTTT,TRBV4-1,15,TRBJ1-5,NA,NA
CASSPKDSNTEAFF,TGTGCCAGCTCACCAAAGGACAGCAACACTGAAGCTTTCTTT,TRBV18,14,TRBJ1-1,NA,many
CASSQETGEGQDTQYF,TGTGCCAGCAGCCAAGAGACAGGGGAGGGCCAAGACACCCAGTACTTT,TRBV4-2,16,TRBJ2-5,NA,medium-sized
CASGEGVQETQYF,TGTGCCAGCGGCGAGGGGGTCCAAGAGACCCAGTACTTC,TRBV2,13,TRBJ2-5,NA,many
CASSLRQNTEAFF,TGTGCCAGCAGCTTACGGCAGAACACTGAAGCTTTCTTT,TRBV7-2,13,TRBJ1-1,NA,NA
CASRLAGSYNEQFF,TGTGCCAGCAGGTTAGCGGGATCCTACAATGAGCAGTTCTTC,TRBV28,14,TRBJ2-1,TRBD2,few
CASSPGSRNTEAFF,TGTGCCAGCAGCCCTGGGTCTCGGAACACTGAAGCTTTCTTT,TRBV6-1,14,TRBJ1-1,NA,many
CATSDSISGVPSYNEQFF,TGTGCCACCAGTGATTCCATCAGCGGGGTACCGTCCTACAATGAGCAGTTCTTC,TRBV24-1,18,TRBJ2-1,TRBD2,many
CASSLTGGGDTQYF,TGTGCCAGCAGTCTGACAGGGGGAGGTGATACGCAGTATTTT,TRBV12-3/TRBV12-4,14,TRBJ2-3,TRBD1,few
CASKRDGSQPQHF,TGTGCCAGCAAGCGGGACGGTAGTCAGCCCCAGCATTTT,TRBV6-5,13,TRBJ1-5,NA,many
CASSLESYNTEAFF,TGCGCCAGCAGTTTGGAGAGCTATAACACTGAAGCTTTCTTT,TRBV5-1,14,TRBJ1-1,NA,NA
CASSLQGGNIQYF,TGTGCCAGCAGCTTACAGGGGGGAAACATTCAGTACTTC,TRBV11-2,13,TRBJ2-4,NA,many
CASSLAVPKVDTIYF,TGTGCCAGCAGCTTAGCGGTTCCAAAGGTGGACACCATATATTTT,TRBV7-9,15,TRBJ1-3,NA,few
CAWSLNGGEQYF,TGTGCCTGGAGTCTAAATGGGGGAGAACAGTACTTC,TRBV30,12,TRBJ2-7,NA,many
CASSQWDLNSPLHF,TGTGCCAGCAGCCAATGGGACCTCAATTCACCCCTCCACTTT,TRBV3-1,14,TRBJ1-6,NA,many
CSVVITGMNTEAFF,TGCAGCGTTGTAATAACAGGGATGAACACTGAAGCTTTCTTT,TRBV29-1,14,TRBJ1-1,NA,many
CASSSSGVNTGELFF,TGTGCCAGCAGCTCGAGCGGGGTGAACACCGGGGAGCTGTTTTTT,TRBV7-2,15,TRBJ2-2,TRBD2,many
CASSPHFRDLNSPLHF,TGCGCCAGCAGTCCGCACTTCCGGGACCTTAATTCACCCCTCCACTTT,TRBV4-1,16,TRBJ1-6,NA,NA
CATSRAGGEPQHF,TGTGCCACCAGCAGAGCGGGAGGCGAGCCCCAGCATTTT,TRBV15,13,TRBJ1-5,NA,many
CASSLWGGSSYEQYF,TGTGCCAGCTCTCTCTGGGGGGGTAGCTCCTATGAACAGTACTTC,TRBV12-3/TRBV12-4,15,TRBJ2-7,TRBD2,NA
CASSFRSSYNEQFF,TGTGCCAGCAGTTTTAGAAGCTCCTACAATGAGCAGTTCTTC,TRBV6-2/TRBV6-3,14,TRBJ2-1,NA,NA
CASSKPGLMNTEAFF,TGTGCCAGCAGCAAACCAGGGTTGATGAACACTGAAGCTTTCTTT,TRBV12-3/TRBV12-4,15,TRBJ1-1,NA,many
CASTARWSGANVLTF,TGTGCCAGCACCGCGCGCTGGTCCGGGGCCAACGTCCTGACTTTC,TRBV2,15,TRBJ2-6,NA,many
CASSQDRDRSSGANVLTF,TGTGCCAGCAGCCAAGACCGGGACCGCAGCTCTGGGGCCAACGTCCTGACTTTC,TRBV3-1,18,TRBJ2-6,NA,many
CASTQGDNEQFF,TGTGCCTCAACTCAGGGGGACAATGAGCAGTTCTTC,TRBV9,12,TRBJ2-1,TRBD1,many
CASSLAGFRGYTF,TGTGCCAGCAGCTTAGCAGGGTTTAGGGGCTACACCTTC,TRBV13,13,TRBJ1-2,NA,many
CASSPGQGVHEQFF,TGCGCCAGCAGCCCCGGACAGGGTGTCCATGAGCAGTTCTTC,TRBV5-1,14,TRBJ2-1,TRBD1,many
CASSLALAMGPTTQYF,TGTGCCAGCAGTTTAGCACTAGCGATGGGACCGACTACGCAGTATTTT,TRBV12-3/TRBV12-4,16,TRBJ2-3,TRBD2,many
CASSLTLFGSTNEKLFF,TGTGCCAGCAGCTTAACCCTCTTCGGTTCAACTAATGAAAAACTGTTTTTT,TRBV7-8,17,TRBJ1-4,NA,many
CASKWRCRQPQHF,TGTGCCAGCAAATGGAGATGTCGACAGCCCCAGCATTTT,TRBV6-1,13,TRBJ1-5,NA,NA
CASSSGHTGGTEAFF,TGCGCCAGCAGCTCGGGACACACAGGCGGCACTGAAGCTTTCTTT,TRBV5-1,15,TRBJ1-1,NA,NA
CASRSFIGRRSSGANVLTF,TGTGCCAGTAGATCATTCATAGGACGTAGGAGCTCTGGGGCCAACGTCCTGACTTTC,TRBV19,19,TRBJ2-6,NA,many
CASRLAGGSYNEQFF,TGTGCCAGCAGACTAGCGGGAGGGTCCTACAATGAGCAGTTCTTC,TRBV28,15,TRBJ2-1,TRBD2,many
CASSLVPGPNSPLHF,TGTGCCAGCAGCTTAGTTCCAGGCCCTAATTCACCCCTCCACTTT,TRBV7-2,15,TRBJ1-6,NA,many